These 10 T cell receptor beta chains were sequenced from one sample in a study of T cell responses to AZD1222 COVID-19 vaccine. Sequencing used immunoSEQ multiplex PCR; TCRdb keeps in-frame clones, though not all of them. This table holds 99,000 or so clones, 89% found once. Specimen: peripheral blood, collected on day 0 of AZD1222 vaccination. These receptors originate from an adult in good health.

CDR3 DNA: TGTGCCAGCAGCCTCGCAGCGGGGATTGACAATGAGCAGTTCTTC. Its translation is CASSLAAGIDNEQFF. V gene TRBV2 combines with J gene TRBJ2-1; 7 nucleotides line up with TRBD2. The CDR3 loop spans 15 amino acids. Unmatched junction bases numbered 10, after V lost 6 bases and J lost 5 bases. Germline lookup yields CDR1 SNHLY and CDR2 FYNNEI.

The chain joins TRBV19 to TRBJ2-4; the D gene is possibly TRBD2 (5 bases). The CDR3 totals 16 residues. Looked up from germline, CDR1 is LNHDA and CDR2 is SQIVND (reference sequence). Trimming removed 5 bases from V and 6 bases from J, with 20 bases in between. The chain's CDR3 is CASSAPSEAGGNIQYF. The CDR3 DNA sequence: TGTGCCAGTAGTGCCCCATCGGAGGCCGGAGGAAACATTCAGTACTTC.

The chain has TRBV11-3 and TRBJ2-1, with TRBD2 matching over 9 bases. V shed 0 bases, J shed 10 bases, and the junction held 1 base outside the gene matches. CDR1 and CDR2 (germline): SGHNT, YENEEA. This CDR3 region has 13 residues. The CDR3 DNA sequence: TGTGCCAGCAGCTTAGATCTAGCGGGGGAGCAGTTCTTC. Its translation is CASSLDLAGEQFF.

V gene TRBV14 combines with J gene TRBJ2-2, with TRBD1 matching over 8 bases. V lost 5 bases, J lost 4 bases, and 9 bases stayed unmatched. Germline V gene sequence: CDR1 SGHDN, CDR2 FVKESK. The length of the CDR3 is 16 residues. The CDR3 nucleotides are TGTGCCAGCAGCAAACGGACAGGGTCTGGCACCGGGGAGCTGTTTTTT. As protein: CASSKRTGSGTGELFF.

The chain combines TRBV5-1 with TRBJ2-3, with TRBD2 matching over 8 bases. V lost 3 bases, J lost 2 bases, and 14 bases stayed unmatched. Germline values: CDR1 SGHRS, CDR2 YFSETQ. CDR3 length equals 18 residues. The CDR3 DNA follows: TGCGCCAGCAGCTCTCCCGGGACTAGTGGGGGGGTCACAGATACGCAGTATTTT. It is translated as CASSSPGTSGGVTDTQYF.

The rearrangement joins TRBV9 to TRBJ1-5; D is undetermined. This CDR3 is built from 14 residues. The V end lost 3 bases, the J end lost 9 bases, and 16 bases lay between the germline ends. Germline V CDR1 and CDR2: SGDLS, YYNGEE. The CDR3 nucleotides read TGTGCCAGCAGCGATCGACCCACCCGGTGGCCCCAGCATTTT. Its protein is CASSDRPTRWPQHF. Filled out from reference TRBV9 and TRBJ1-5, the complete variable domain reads DSGVTQTPKHLITATGQRVTLRCSPRSGDLSVYWYQQSLDQGLQFLIQYYNGEERAKGNILERFSAQQFPDLHSELNLSSLELGDSALYFCASSDRPTRWPQHFGDGTRLSIL.

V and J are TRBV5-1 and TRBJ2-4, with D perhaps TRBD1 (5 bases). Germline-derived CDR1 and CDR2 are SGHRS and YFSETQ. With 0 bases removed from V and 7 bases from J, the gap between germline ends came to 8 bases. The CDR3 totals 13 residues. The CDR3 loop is CASSLGQGNIQYF. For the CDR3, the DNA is TGCGCCAGCAGCTTGGGTCAGGGCAACATTCAGTACTTC.

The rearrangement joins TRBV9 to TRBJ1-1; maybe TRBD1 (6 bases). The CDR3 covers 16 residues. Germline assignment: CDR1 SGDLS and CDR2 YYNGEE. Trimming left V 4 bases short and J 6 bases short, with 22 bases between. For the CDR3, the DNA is TGTGCCAGCAGCATACTAAACAGGGACACCGGCGCTGAAGCTTTCTTT. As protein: CASSILNRDTGAEAFF.

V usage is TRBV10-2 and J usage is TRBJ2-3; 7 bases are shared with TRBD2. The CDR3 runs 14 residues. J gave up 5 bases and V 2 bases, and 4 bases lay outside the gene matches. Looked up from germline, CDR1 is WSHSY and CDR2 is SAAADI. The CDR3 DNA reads TGCGCCAGCAGTGAGGGGGGGGAGGTAGATACGCAGTATTTT. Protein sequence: CASSEGGEVDTQYF.

The CDR3 loop is CASSWGREATDTQYF. CDR3 nucleotides: TGTGCCAGCAGCTGGGGCAGGGAGGCGACAGATACGCAGTATTTT. The chain recombines TRBV11-3 with TRBJ2-3; a possible D gene is TRBD2 (6 bases). V lost 4 bases and J 3 bases, leaving 14 bases between the germline ends. Germline V gene sequence: CDR1 SGHNT, CDR2 YENEEA. The CDR3 has 15 amino acids.